Here is one T cell receptor (beta chain) with its context. Its antigen is not known. Every participating donor gave one draw, a heparinised blood sample averaging about 120 mL. The data were obtained in a study of beta chain features in type 1 diabetes. Background on the study: Summed over all samples, the examined sorted cells came to 100 million to 130 million.

Broader study findings: Shorter TCRB CDR3s, moderately but significantly so, marked every one of the four CD4+ subsets in Type 1 diabetes patients. A pattern of fewer insertions and more deletions at VDJ junctions was seen in type 1 diabetes patients.

V was clipped by 1 base and J by 4 bases, with 8 bases between them. The germline gives CDR1 SGDLS, CDR2 YYNGEE. The CDR3 is made up of 13 amino acids. The entirety of the isolated RNA underwent reverse transcription, so expressed TCRB transcripts were sequenced. Using immunoSEQ multiplex PCR, the repertoire was profiled, and TCRdb retains in-frame clones only, with some absent. Of approximately 730,000 clones listed, roughly 13% are singletons. Input material: naive CD4+ T cells from blood. This sequence originates from a young man with type 1 diabetes. The chain joins TRBV9 to TRBJ1-1; D not resolved. The CDR3: CASSVSSFTEAFF. In DNA, the CDR3 is TGTGCCAGCAGCGTATCGAGTTTCACTGAAGCTTTCTTT.